The source of this T cell receptor beta chain is a study of early T cells in non-severe SARS-CoV-2 infection. Germline-derived CDR1 and CDR2 are DFQATT and SNEGSKA (reference sequence). The CDR3 sequence is 14 residues long. Trimming removed 3 bases from V and 3 bases from J; junction bases left unmatched: 1. There are many counts of this clonotype. One entry per CDR3 protein, called by TCRdb with MiXCR from the 5' RACE reads. The data contain more than 60,000 distinct CDR3 sequences, 4.9% of them singletons. Sequenced input: whole blood. The V gene is TRBV20-1, the J gene TRBJ2-3, with 12 bases that match TRBD2. The clonotype comes from an adult who was a healthcare worker with PCR-confirmed SARS-CoV-2 infection or an uninfected control (not recorded which). The CDR3 DNA follows: TGCAGTGCTAGGACTAGCGGGGGTACAGATACGCAGTATTTT. It specifies CSARTSGGTDTQYF.